Following are 14 T cell receptor beta chains from one sample sequenced in a study of blood T cell repertoires in COVID-19. The protocol was immunoSEQ multiplex PCR, while the TCRdb copy is restricted to in-frame clones and leaves out a portion. The sample includes tens of thousands of clones, around three quarters of them seen just once. Sequences were obtained from peripheral blood. These receptors were collected from a human donor in a cohort sampled during active COVID-19.

In this sample, this clone turned up once. The chain employs TRBV7-3 and TRBJ2-1, with TRBD2 identical over 10 bases. CDR1 SGHTA and CDR2 FQGTGA come from the germline V gene. The CDR3 consists of 16 residues. With V trimmed by 5 bases and J by 0 bases, 4 bases remained unmatched. This chain's CDR3 is CASSTIAGGSYNEQFF. The CDR3 nucleotides are TGTGCCAGCAGCACAATAGCGGGAGGCTCCTACAATGAGCAGTTCTTC.

The chain recombines TRBV28 with TRBJ2-3, with 8 bases identical to TRBD2. There are 14 residues in the CDR3. The germline V gene encodes CDR1 MDHEN and CDR2 SYDVKM. With V trimmed by 8 bases and J by 5 bases, 9 bases remained unmatched. The CDR3 nucleotides read TGTGCCAGCCGTCCCGGGACTAGGGGAGATACGCAGTATTTT. Its protein product is CASRPGTRGDTQYF.

The chain has TRBV15 and TRBJ2-3; 8 nucleotides match TRBD1. CDR1 is LNHNV and CDR2 is YYDKDF in the germline V gene (reference sequence). With 4 bases clipped from V and 1 base from J, the junction kept 13 bases outside the gene matches. This CDR3 spans 18 amino acids. The CDR3 spells CATSTQRGTGYRTDTQYF. For the CDR3, the DNA is TGTGCCACCAGCACCCAAAGGGGGACAGGCTATCGCACAGATACGCAGTATTTT. Full variable domain (outside the CDR3, taken from reference TRBV15 and TRBJ2-3): DAMVIQNPRYQVTQFGKPVTLSCSQTLNHNVMYWYQQKSSQAPKLLFHYYDKDFNNEADTPDNFQSRRPNTSFCFLDIRSPGLGDTAMYLCATSTQRGTGYRTDTQYFGPGTRLTVL.

The chain carries TRBV29-1 and TRBJ1-3; no clear D gene. The germline V gene has CDR1 SQVTM and CDR2 ANQGSEA. The CDR3 is 13 amino acids. Trimming took 6 bases from V and 1 from J, leaving 10 bases between them. CDR3 nucleotide sequence: TGCAGCGTATTGACGGGTTCTGGAAACACCATATATTTT. Amino acid sequence: CSVLTGSGNTIYF.

The chain's CDR3 is CASSLGLVGTGELFF. Written as DNA, the CDR3 is TGTGCCAGCAGCTTAGGACTAGTAGGCACCGGGGAGCTGTTTTTT. The chain couples TRBV7-3 to TRBJ2-2, with TRBD2 identical over 7 bases. Per the germline V gene, CDR1 is SGHTA and CDR2 is FQGTGA. The CDR3 totals 15 residues. Trimming took 2 bases from V and 4 from J; bases not matched to a gene: 4. Full variable domain (rest looked up from reference TRBV7-3 and TRBJ2-2): GAGVSQTPSNKVTEKGKYVELRCDPISGHTALYWYRQSLGQGPEFLIYFQGTGAADDSGLPNDRFFAVRPEGSVSTLKIQRTERGDSAVYLCASSLGLVGTGELFFGEGSRLTVL.

This clone turned up a few times. The chain couples TRBV5-1 to TRBJ2-5; D uncertain. V was clipped by 0 bases and J by 4 bases, with 7 bases between them. Germline CDR1 SGHRS, CDR2 YFSETQ. The CDR3 consists of 13 residues. The CDR3 region is CASSLGAGETQYF. As DNA, the CDR3 is TGCGCCAGCAGCTTGGGCGCTGGAGAGACCCAGTACTTC.

Points on this clone: This may stem from a read error, because a much larger clone lies one nucleotide away. The sample has other DNA sequences that encode this CDR3 too. The chain couples TRBV19 to TRBJ2-7; TRBD2 matches at 9 bases. V lost 11 bases to trimming and J lost 4 bases; unmatched junction nucleotides: 6. The length of the CDR3 is 12 residues. Germline CDR1 reads LNHDA; CDR2 reads SQIVND (reference sequence). The CDR3 loop is CAAGTSGYEQYF. The CDR3 coding sequence is TGTGCCGCTGGAACTAGCGGGTACGAGCAGTACTTC.

A single count supports this clone. The rearrangement uses TRBV27 and TRBJ2-7; 16 nucleotides line up with TRBD2. Trimming took 6 bases from V and 3 from J; bases not matched to a gene: 2. Germline V CDR1 and CDR2: MNHEY, SMNVEV (reference sequence). This CDR3 comprises 15 residues. For the CDR3, the DNA is TGTGCCAGCAGGGGACTAGCGGGAGGGAACTACGAGCAGTACTTC. As protein: CASRGLAGGNYEQYF.

This chain connects TRBV7-6 to TRBJ2-2; possibly TRBD2 for D (5 bases). This CDR3 is 15 amino acids long. Germline CDR1 is SGHVS and CDR2 is FNYEAQ. V gave up 1 base and J gave up 4 bases, with 10 bases separating them. CDR3 in amino acids: CASSLGWRATGELFF. The CDR3 bases are TGTGCCAGCAGCTTAGGTTGGCGGGCCACCGGGGAGCTGTTTTTT.

The chain has TRBV19 and TRBJ1-2, with 8 bases lining up with TRBD1. There are 15 residues in the CDR3. Germline trimming cut 5 bases from V and 4 bases from J; bases unmatched to any gene: 9. CDR1 is LNHDA and CDR2 is SQIVND in the germline V gene (reference sequence). CDR3 nucleotides: TGTGCCAGTAGTGACCAGGGGGCGCGTGGCTATGGCTACACCTTC. This translates into CASSDQGARGYGYTF.

This sequence joins TRBV11-2 and TRBJ2-7; a possible D gene is TRBD1 (5 bases). V was trimmed by 0 bases and J by 1 base, leaving 13 bases between them. The CDR3 has 16 amino acids. Germline CDR1 is SGHAT and CDR2 is FQNNGV. CDR3 DNA sequence: TGTGCCAGCAGCTTAGATTACCAGGGTTTTTCCTACGAGCAGTACTTC. Protein sequence: CASSLDYQGFSYEQYF.

This clone occurred a few times. The chain uses TRBV7-8 and TRBJ1-1; the match to TRBD1 covers 7 bases. Trimming removed 3 bases from V and 5 bases from J; junction bases left unmatched: 0. CDR1 is SGHVS, CDR2 FQNEAQ, per germline. The CDR3 is made up of 12 amino acids. This chain's CDR3 is CASSLTGTEAFF. The CDR3 nucleotides read TGTGCCAGCAGCTTGACAGGGACTGAAGCTTTCTTT.

Comments on this clone: Mismatch with germline at one junction end may stem from a read error. The chain combines TRBV2 with TRBJ2-3; D may correspond to TRBD1 or TRBD2 (5 bases each). This CDR3 spans 12 amino acids. Germline V lookup: CDR1 SNHLY, CDR2 FYNNEI. The CDR3 region is CAGAPYTDTQYF. DNA of the CDR3: TGCGCCGGGGCTCCCTACACAGATACGCAGTATTTT.

J is TRBJ2-7 and V is TRBV28, with D possibly being TRBD1 (6 bases). The CDR3 extends over 15 amino acids. Trimming cost V 5 bases and J 2 bases, with 16 bases left between them. The germline gives CDR1 MDHEN, CDR2 SYDVKM. CDR3 DNA sequence: TGTGCCAGCAGTGCAACAGGGCCCCCGCCCTACGAGCAGTACTTC. It codes for CASSATGPPPYEQYF.